The 29 T cell receptor beta chains listed next were all sequenced from one sample in a study of read filtering for tumor transcriptome and immune sequencing. From roughly 390 ng of RNA, a library with molecular barcoded alpha/delta and beta/gamma adaptors was made. TCRdb reanalysed the reads using MiXCR and keeps one entry per CDR3 protein. The table includes around 65,000 distinct CDR3 sequences, approximately 20% detected once. Sequencing input: a population of CD138-negative cells sorted from bone marrow. These receptors were collected from a donor older than 35 with multiple myeloma.

This clonotype was observed many times. V gene TRBV28 combines with J gene TRBJ2-7; no firm D call. This CDR3 is built from 10 residues. The ends were cut back, 6 bases at V and 7 bases at J, with 7 bases in the middle. Germline CDR1 and CDR2: MDHEN and SYDVKM. CDR3 in DNA: TGTGCCAGCAGCCAGGAGGAGCAGTACTTC. This encodes CASSQEEQYF.

This clonotype was found a few times. This chain links TRBV6-5 with TRBJ2-7; tentatively, D is TRBD1 or TRBD2 (5 bases each). CDR1 and CDR2 from the germline V gene are MNHEY and SVGAGI. This CDR3 contains 13 residues. The ends were cut back, 6 bases at V and 7 bases at J, with 16 bases in the middle. The CDR3 spells CASRAPGAREQYF. CDR3 bases: TGTGCCAGCAGAGCCCCCGGGGCGCGGGAGCAGTACTTC.

This clonotype was seen many times. The chain uses TRBV10-1 and TRBJ2-7, with 11 bases matching TRBD2. The V and J ends lost 3 bases and 4 bases, in that order; junction bases with no gene match: 2. This CDR3 contains 14 residues. Germline CDR1 is WNHNN and CDR2 is SYGVQD (reference sequence). The CDR3 loop reads CASSDGTSGYEQYF. The CDR3 region has the DNA TGCGCCAGCAGTGACGGGACTAGCGGTTACGAGCAGTACTTC.

In this sample, this clonotype turned up many times. J is TRBJ2-7 and V is TRBV5-1; TRBD2 agrees at 7 bases. The V and J ends lost 3 bases and 0 bases, in that order; junction bases with no gene match: 6. This CDR3 has 15 residues. Germline CDR1 is SGHRS and CDR2 is YFSETQ. The CDR3 here is CASSSGGTSSYEQYF. The CDR3 DNA reads as TGCGCCAGCAGCTCGGGGGGAACGAGCTCCTACGAGCAGTACTTC.

In the case of this clonotype: A far larger clone is one nucleotide away, so this likely arose from a read error. The gene calls are TRBV7-7 and TRBJ2-2, with D possibly matching TRBD1 (5 bases). The germline gives CDR1 SSHAT, CDR2 FNYEAQ (reference sequence). The germline V and J ends were trimmed by 10 bases and 1 base, with 13 bases remaining between them. The CDR3 is made up of 14 amino acids. CDR3 protein: CANETTGNTGELFF. The CDR3 DNA is TGTGCCAACGAAACTACAGGGAACACCGGGGAGCTGTTTTTT.

This clonotype has at least ten counts. This may be a read error, as it is one base from a much larger clone. This sequence joins TRBV6-4 and TRBJ2-1; D is unclear. The germline CDR1 and CDR2 sequences are MRHNA and SNTAGT. This CDR3 has 15 residues. CDR3 sequence (DNA): TGTGCCAGCAGTGACTCGGGCGCCCAGTACAATGGGCAGTTCTTC. It codes for CASSDSGAQYNGQFF.

The sample holds many counts of this clonotype. This chain connects TRBV7-2 to TRBJ2-1, with D unresolved. CDR1 and CDR2 (germline): SGHTA, FQGNSA. The length of the CDR3 is 13 residues. Trimming removed 5 bases at V and 9 bases at J, with 14 bases between. The CDR3 nucleotides are TGTGCCAGCAGCCGTGCGGTGGCTGTTGAGCAGTTCTTC. Its protein is CASSRAVAVEQFF.

This clonotype was recorded at least ten times. The rearrangement links TRBV6-6 to TRBJ1-1; D remains ambiguous. V was trimmed by 2 bases and J by 3 bases, leaving 7 bases between them. CDR3 length equals 13 residues. Germline values: CDR1 MNHNY, CDR2 SVGAGI (reference sequence). CDR3 region: CASSYGRDTEAFF. For the CDR3, the DNA is TGTGCCAGCAGTTACGGAAGGGACACTGAAGCTTTCTTT.

This clonotype appeared many times. J is TRBJ2-7 and V is TRBV21-1; the table assigns TRBD2, which was not confirmed against the DNA. TRBV21-1 is described as a pseudogene. This CDR3 spans 13 amino acids. The CDR3 DNA reads TGTGCCAGCAGTGTGGCTAGGGTCTACGAGCAGTACTTC. Protein sequence: CASSVARVYEQYF.

Many counts were recorded for this clonotype. This sequence joins TRBV28 and TRBJ2-7, with D hard to call. Trimming removed 1 base at V and 3 bases at J, with 7 bases between. The germline V gene has CDR1 MDHEN and CDR2 SYDVKM. The CDR3 has 13 amino acids. Here the CDR3 DNA reads TGTGCCAGCAGTTTATTGTTCTACTACGAGCAGTACTTC. Protein sequence: CASSLLFYYEQYF.

Relative to its sample, this clonotype is medium-sized. The V gene is TRBV4-2, the J gene TRBJ2-1, with unresolved D. The CDR3 length is 15 residues. In germline, CDR1 is LGHNA, CDR2 YNFKEQ. Trimming took off 1 base at V and 5 bases at J, with 12 bases between the two ends. The CDR3: CASSQGFARDNEQFF. DNA of the CDR3: TGTGCCAGCAGCCAAGGATTCGCGCGAGACAATGAGCAGTTCTTC.

This clonotype was counted only a few times. The genes are TRBV28 and TRBJ2-3; TRBD2 aligns across 9 bases. V lost 5 bases, J lost 1 base, and 7 bases stayed unmatched. CDR3 size: 16 residues. Per germline, CDR1 MDHEN and CDR2 SYDVKM. Here the CDR3 DNA reads TGTGCCAGCAGTCTCGGGACTAGCAGCCGCACAGATACGCAGTATTTT. Protein: CASSLGTSSRTDTQYF.

This clonotype came up many times. V and J are TRBV2 and TRBJ2-7, with D perhaps matching TRBD2 (5 bases). The germline gives CDR1 SNHLY, CDR2 FYNNEI. Trimming cost V 4 bases and J 2 bases, with 12 bases left between them. The CDR3 runs 14 residues. CDR3 in DNA: TGTGCCAGCAGTGTTAGCGATGAGACCTACGAGCAGTACTTC. Its protein product is CASSVSDETYEQYF. Full variable domain (remainder filled in from reference TRBV2 and TRBJ2-7): EPEVTQTPSHQVTQMGQEVILRCVPISNHLYFYWYRQILGQKVEFLVSFYNNEISEKSEIFDDQFSVERPDGSNFTLKIRSTKLEDSAMYFCASSVSDETYEQYFGPGTRLTVT.

There are many counts of this clonotype. This CDR3 reads CSAVGSGQETQYF. As DNA, the CDR3 is TGCAGCGCAGTGGGTTCGGGTCAAGAGACCCAGTACTTC. The V call is TRBV29-1, the J call TRBJ2-5; no clear D. Trimming took off 7 bases at V and 2 bases at J, with 14 bases between the two ends. The CDR3 has 13 residues. From germline, CDR1 is SQVTM and CDR2 ANQGSEA.

Of note for this clonotype: Compared with germline, one end of the junction differs, possibly owing to a read error. The chain has TRBV24-1 and TRBJ1-1; D remains unclear. The CDR3 has 13 residues. CDR1 and CDR2 from the germline V gene are KGHDR and SFDVKD. This chain's CDR3 is CATSDSLKTEAFF. Here the CDR3 DNA reads TGTGCCACCAGTGATAGTCTGAAAACTGAAGCTTTCTTT.

The sample holds many counts of this clonotype. The V gene is TRBV28, the J gene TRBJ2-7; the D is unclear. Trimming shortened V by 3 bases and J by 5 bases, and 14 bases separated the two germline ends. From germline, CDR1 is MDHEN and CDR2 SYDVKM. This CDR3 spans 14 amino acids. The CDR3, as DNA: TGTGCCAGCAGTTTGGGCGGAAGGGCGGACGAGCAGTACTTC. Residues: CASSLGGRADEQYF. Looking up the rest from reference TRBV28 and TRBJ2-7 gives the full variable domain: DVKVTQSSRYLVKRTGEKVFLECVQDMDHENMFWYRQDPGLGLRLIYFSYDVKMKEKGDIPEGYSVSREKKERFSLILESASTNQTSMYLCASSLGGRADEQYFGPGTRLTVT.

In the case of this clonotype: A much larger clone lies one base from this, so it may be a read error. The CDR3 does not close with the conserved phenylalanine or tryptophan, likely indicating a read error. The gene calls are TRBV20-1 and TRBJ1-5, with a possible D match to TRBD1 (5 bases). The V gene lost 3 bases and the J gene lost 3 bases, with 21 bases spanning the gap. Germline values: CDR1 DFQATT, CDR2 SNEGSKA (reference sequence). The CDR3 consists of 17 residues. The CDR3 DNA is TGCAGTGCTAGCCTCCTGGGTGGGGGGGGTATCAATCAGCCCCAGCATTCT. It specifies CSASLLGGGGINQPQHS.

This clonotype showed up many times. The J gene is TRBJ2-2, the V gene TRBV5-4, with a possible D match to TRBD2 (5 bases). Trimming removed 2 bases from V and 5 bases from J, with 13 bases in between. This CDR3 spans 15 amino acids. The germline CDR1 and CDR2 sequences are SGHNT and YYREEE (reference sequence). Written as DNA, the CDR3 is TGTGCCAGCAGCTTACCTGCGGGTCGGACCGGGGAGCTGTTTTTT. Protein: CASSLPAGRTGELFF.

The CDR3 is CSARSSGNEQYF. CDR3 bases: TGCAGTGCTCGGTCTAGCGGAAACGAGCAGTACTTC. J is TRBJ2-7 and V is TRBV20-1; 7 positions agree with TRBD2. Germline CDR1 and CDR2: DFQATT and SNEGSKA (reference sequence). The trim removed 5 bases at V and 5 bases at J, leaving 6 bases unmatched. The CDR3 sequence is 12 residues long.

This clonotype has a count of ten or more. The V call is TRBV20-1, the J call TRBJ2-3; possibly TRBD2 for D (6 bases). CDR1 is DFQATT, CDR2 SNEGSKA, per germline (reference sequence). V lost 6 bases and J 3 bases, leaving 13 bases between the germline ends. The CDR3 covers 13 residues. CDR3 in DNA: TGCAGTGCCGAGCAGCGGGCAACAGATACGCAGTATTTT. Translated: CSAEQRATDTQYF.

This clonotype occurred a few times. A read error may produce the germline difference seen at one junction end. The chain recombines TRBV6-6 with TRBJ2-2, with TRBD1 matching 8 bases. The CDR3 spans 16 residues. Germline values: CDR1 MNHNY, CDR2 SVGAGI (reference sequence). The CDR3 DNA reads as TGTGCCAGCAGCCCCTGGACAGGGTCGAACACCGGGGAGCCGTTTTTT. This codes for CASSPWTGSNTGEPFF.

In its sample, this clonotype was seen many times. The chain is built from TRBV29-1 and TRBJ1-4; D not certain. CDR3 length: 11 amino acids. CDR1 and CDR2 (germline): SQVTM, ANQGSEA. The V end lost 3 bases, the J end lost 8 bases, and 7 bases lay between the germline ends. CDR3 in DNA: TGCAGCGTTGAGTTTTTGGAAAAACTGTTTTTT. The encoded protein is CSVEFLEKLFF.

This clonotype was observed a handful of times. A read error may account for a junction end that differs from germline. The chain links TRBV6-6 to TRBJ2-5; 9 bases match TRBD1. This CDR3 spans 15 amino acids. The germline CDR1 and CDR2 sequences are MNHNY and SVGAGI (reference sequence). Here the CDR3 reads CASSSGTGYRETQCF. In DNA, the CDR3 is TGTGCCAGCAGTTCCGGGACAGGGTACCGAGAGACCCAGTGCTTC.

This clonotype was counted many times. J is TRBJ2-5 and V is TRBV19, with TRBD1 matching 8 bases. Germline assignment: CDR1 LNHDA and CDR2 SQIVND (reference sequence). The CDR3 has 17 residues. V dropped 1 base and J dropped 1; count of bases not matched to a gene: 8. CDR3 residues: CASSIGDRPVPQETQYF. In DNA form, the CDR3 reads TGTGCCAGTAGTATAGGGGACAGGCCAGTTCCCCAAGAGACCCAGTACTTC.

As concerns this clonotype: This CDR3 fails to terminate in the conserved phenylalanine or tryptophan, so it likely reflects a read error. The DNA is left out, because the CDR3 cannot be placed on it with certainty; the CDR3 is given as TCRdb lists it. The rearrangement uses TRBV14 and TRBJ2-1; the DNA was not used to check the table's D call, TRBD1. The germline V gene has CDR1 SGHDN and CDR2 FVKESK. The CDR3 length equals 14 residues, ends included. The CDR3 reads CASSQGTCWGAPFS.

On this clonotype itself: One base away lies a much larger clone, so this may be a sequencing read error. The rearrangement uses TRBV20-1 and TRBJ1-2; 8 bases are a match to TRBD1. Germline-derived CDR1 and CDR2 are DFQATT and SNEGSKA (reference sequence). This CDR3 contains 15 residues. V lost 6 bases and J lost 2; bases outside the gene matches: 11. The CDR3 sequence: CSATGTGEPNYGYTF. CDR3 DNA sequence: TGCAGTGCAACCGGGACAGGAGAGCCCAACTATGGCTACACCTTC.

This clonotype was observed many times. The chain joins TRBV11-2 to TRBJ2-3; 13 bases align to TRBD2. After removal of 5 bases from V and 0 bases from J, the junction contained 2 bases not matched to a gene. The CDR3 has 16 residues. Germline V lookup: CDR1 SGHAT, CDR2 FQNNGV. Written as DNA, the CDR3 is TGTGCCAGCAGCACGACTAGCGGGAGGAGCACAGATACGCAGTATTTT. The encoded protein is CASSTTSGRSTDTQYF.

This clonotype occurred many times. V usage is TRBV7-3 and J usage is TRBJ2-5, with 9 bases matching TRBD2. V was clipped by 2 bases and J by 1 base; unmatched bases: 5. This CDR3 region has 16 residues. The germline V gene has CDR1 SGHTA and CDR2 FQGTGA. CDR3 DNA: TGTGCCAGCAGCTTAGGGCTAGCGGGACCCCAAGAGACCCAGTACTTC. Translation: CASSLGLAGPQETQYF. The full variable domain, in which reference TRBV7-3 and TRBJ2-5 provide the parts outside the CDR3, is GAGVSQTPSNKVTEKGKYVELRCDPISGHTALYWYRQSLGQGPEFLIYFQGTGAADDSGLPNDRFFAVRPEGSVSTLKIQRTERGDSAVYLCASSLGLAGPQETQYFGPGTRLLVL.

In its sample, this clonotype was seen many times. The chain has TRBV6-6 and TRBJ2-5, with 10 bases that match TRBD1. The trim removed 2 bases at V and 5 bases at J, leaving 5 bases unmatched. The germline gives CDR1 MNHNY, CDR2 SVGAGI (reference sequence). The length of the CDR3 is 15 residues. This CDR3 reads CASSYPGQGLETQYF. The CDR3 DNA is TGTGCCAGCAGTTACCCGGGACAGGGGTTGGAGACCCAGTACTTC.